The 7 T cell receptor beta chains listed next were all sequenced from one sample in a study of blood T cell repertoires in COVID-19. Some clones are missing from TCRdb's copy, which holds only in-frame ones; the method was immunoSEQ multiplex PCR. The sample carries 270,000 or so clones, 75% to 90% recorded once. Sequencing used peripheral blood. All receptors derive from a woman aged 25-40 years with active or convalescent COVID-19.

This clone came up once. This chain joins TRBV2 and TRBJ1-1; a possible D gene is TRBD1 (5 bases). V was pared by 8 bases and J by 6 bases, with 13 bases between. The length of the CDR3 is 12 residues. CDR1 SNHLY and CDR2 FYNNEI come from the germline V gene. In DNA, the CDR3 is TGTGCCAGCGGCAGGGTGCTCGCTGAAGCTTTCTTT. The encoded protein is CASGRVLAEAFF.

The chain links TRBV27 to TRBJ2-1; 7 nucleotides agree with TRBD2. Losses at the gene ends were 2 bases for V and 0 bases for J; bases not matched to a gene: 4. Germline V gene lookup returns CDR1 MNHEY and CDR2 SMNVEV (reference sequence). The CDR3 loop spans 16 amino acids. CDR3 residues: CASSLVGGSSYNEQFF. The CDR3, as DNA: TGTGCCAGCAGTTTAGTCGGGGGGAGCTCCTACAATGAGCAGTTCTTC.

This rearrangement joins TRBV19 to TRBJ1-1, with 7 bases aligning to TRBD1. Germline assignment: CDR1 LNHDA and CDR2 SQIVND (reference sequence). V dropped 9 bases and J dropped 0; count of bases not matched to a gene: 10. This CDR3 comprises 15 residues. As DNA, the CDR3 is TGTGCCAGCGCCGGGACAGCCTCAATGAACACTGAAGCTTTCTTT. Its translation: CASAGTASMNTEAFF.

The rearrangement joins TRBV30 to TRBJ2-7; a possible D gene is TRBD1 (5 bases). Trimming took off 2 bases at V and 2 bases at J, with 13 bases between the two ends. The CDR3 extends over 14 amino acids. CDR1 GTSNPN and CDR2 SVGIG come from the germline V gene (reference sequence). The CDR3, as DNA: TGTGCCTGGAGTCTAGGTAGGGGAACCTACGAGCAGTACTTC. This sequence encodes CAWSLGRGTYEQYF.

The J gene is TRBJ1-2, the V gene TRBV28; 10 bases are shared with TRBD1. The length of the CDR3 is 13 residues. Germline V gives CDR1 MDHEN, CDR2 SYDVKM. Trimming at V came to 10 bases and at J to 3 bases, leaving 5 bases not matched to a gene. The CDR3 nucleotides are TGTGCCACACGACAGGGGGCAGACTATGGCTACACCTTC. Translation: CATRQGADYGYTF.

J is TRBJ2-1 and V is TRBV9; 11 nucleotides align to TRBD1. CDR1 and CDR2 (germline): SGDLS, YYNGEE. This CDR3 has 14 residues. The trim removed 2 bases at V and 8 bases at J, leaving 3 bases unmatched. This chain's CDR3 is CASSVGQGAHEQFF. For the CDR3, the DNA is TGTGCCAGCAGCGTCGGACAGGGGGCTCATGAGCAGTTCTTC.

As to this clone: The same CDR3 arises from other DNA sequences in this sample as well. The CDR3 coding sequence is TGTGCCAGCAGTGAAAGGACAGGGGGTACTGAAGCTTTCTTT. Protein product: CASSERTGGTEAFF. The chain recombines TRBV6-1 with TRBJ1-1; 10 nucleotides align to TRBD1. Germline values: CDR1 MNHNS, CDR2 SASEGT. With 2 bases clipped from V and 5 bases from J, the junction kept 2 bases outside the gene matches. CDR3 length equals 14 residues.